This is a list of T cell receptor beta chains from one sample in a study of control samples from healthy donors and cancer patients. This table comes from immunoSEQ multiplex PCR, and its TCRdb copy is limited to in-frame clones, with some not included. The sample includes about 230,000 clones, about 80% of them seen just once. Sequenced: PBMCs. The receptors derive from a woman in her sixties with lung cancer. Both conserved end residues are part of each CDR3. Each record gives: D gene, clone size, V gene, J gene, CDR3 protein, CDR3 DNA. A D gene is named only where the DNA matches it firmly. Not every row has a clone size; where given, it reads once, few, many or a size class.

>NA|NA|TRBV3-1/TRBV3-2|TRBJ2-1
CASSQLPDEQFF
TGTGCCAGCAGCCAACTTCCAGATGAGCAGTTCTTC
>NA|once|TRBV27|TRBJ1-2
CASSLWAGAQANYGYTF
TGTGCCAGCAGTTTATGGGCAGGGGCTCAAGCTAACTATGGCTACACCTTC
>TRBD1|NA|TRBV28|TRBJ2-7
CASSFGLPGTGPLGQYF
TGTGCCAGCAGTTTCGGTCTACCCGGGACAGGGCCCCTTGGGCAGTACTTC
>TRBD2|NA|TRBV7-3|TRBJ2-1
CASSQRPLAGAPLSYNEQFF
TGTGCCAGCAGCCAACGCCCACTAGCGGGGGCCCCACTCTCCTACAATGAGCAGTTCTTC
>TRBD2|NA|TRBV19|TRBJ2-1
CASSPTSGIYNEQFF
TGTGCCAGTAGCCCTACTAGCGGGATCTACAATGAGCAGTTCTTC
>TRBD1|NA|TRBV6-5|TRBJ2-5
CASNRGLQETQYF
TGTGCCAGCAATAGGGGGCTCCAAGAGACCCAGTACTTC
>TRBD1|NA|TRBV27|TRBJ1-6
CASSLGQLANSPLHF
TGTGCCAGCAGTTTGGGACAGCTAGCAAATTCACCCCTCCACTTT
>NA|NA|TRBV19|TRBJ1-1
CASSSPGVNTEAFF
TGTGCCAGTAGTTCCCCCGGGGTGAACACTGAAGCTTTCTTT
>NA|NA|TRBV6-2/TRBV6-3|TRBJ1-6
CASSYERNSPLHF
TGTGCCAGCAGTTACGAACGGAATTCACCCCTCCACTTT
>TRBD1|few|TRBV7-9|TRBJ1-1
CASSPQGAGTEAFF
TGTGCCAGCAGCCCGCAGGGGGCCGGAACTGAAGCTTTCTTT
>NA|NA|TRBV7-9|TRBJ1-1
CASLWGSAVTEAFF
TGTGCCAGCCTATGGGGGTCGGCGGTTACTGAAGCTTTCTTT
>TRBD1|NA|TRBV20-1|TRBJ1-5
CSASRGRQGKSIQPQHF
TGCAGTGCTAGTAGGGGTAGACAGGGAAAGTCAATACAGCCCCAGCATTTT
>NA|NA|TRBV18|TRBJ2-2
CASSPQGLPAGELFF
TGTGCCAGCTCACCACAGGGACTGCCCGCCGGGGAGCTGTTTTTT
>NA|NA|TRBV6-5|TRBJ1-2
CASLGVNYGYTF
TGTGCCAGCCTGGGGGTTAACTATGGCTACACCTTC
>NA|NA|TRBV6-5|TRBJ1-1
CASSKDRENTEAFF
TGTGCCAGCAGTAAGGACAGAGAGAACACTGAAGCTTTCTTT
>NA|many|TRBV19|TRBJ1-1
CASSIGQSLFSPMNTEAFF
TGTGCCAGTAGTATAGGACAGAGCCTTTTCTCCCCCATGAACACTGAAGCTTTCTTT
>NA|NA|TRBV18|TRBJ1-1
CASSPRAATEAFF
TGTGCCAGCTCACCACGGGCGGCGACGGAAGCTTTCTTT
>TRBD1|NA|TRBV6-5|TRBJ2-3
CASSYSGTGGTDTQYF
TGTGCCAGCAGTTACTCCGGGACAGGGGGCACAGATACGCAGTATTTT
>TRBD1|NA|TRBV24-1|TRBJ2-1
CATSDRGQVFSYNEQFF
TGTGCCACCAGTGACCGCGGACAGGTCTTCTCCTACAATGAGCAGTTCTTC
>TRBD2|few|TRBV3-1/TRBV3-2|TRBJ2-1
CASAETSGRPFF
TGTGCCAGTGCGGAAACTAGCGGGAGGCCGTTCTTC
>NA|NA|TRBV19|TRBJ1-4
CASSEGRKLFF
TGTGCCAGTAGTGAGGGACGAAAACTGTTTTTT
>NA|NA|TRBV19|TRBJ2-5
CASSISFGKETQYF
TGTGCCAGTAGTATTTCCTTCGGTAAAGAGACCCAGTACTTC
>TRBD1|NA|TRBV6-5|TRBJ1-4
CASKQQGPNEKLFF
TGTGCCAGCAAACAACAGGGGCCTAATGAAAAACTGTTTTTT
>TRBD1|NA|TRBV10-3|TRBJ1-2
CAISGDRRIVAYGYTF
TGTGCCATCAGTGGGGACAGGCGGATTGTAGCTTATGGCTACACCTTC
>TRBD1|NA|TRBV30|TRBJ2-7
CAWEGQGFGKQYF
TGTGCCTGGGAGGGACAGGGTTTCGGGAAGCAGTACTTC
>NA|NA|TRBV6-5|TRBJ1-5
CASRGNPPNQPQHF
TGTGCCAGCAGGGGGAACCCTCCCAATCAGCCCCAGCATTTT
>NA|few|TRBV15|TRBJ1-1
CATSRDSPGLNTEAFF
TGTGCCACCAGCAGAGATTCACCAGGGCTGAACACTGAAGCTTTCTTT
>TRBD2|NA|TRBV4-2|TRBJ2-1
CASSQEVGGTPYNEQFF
TGTGCCAGCAGCCAAGAGGTGGGAGGGACCCCCTACAATGAGCAGTTCTTC
>NA|once|TRBV5-8|TRBJ2-2
CASSPRQTGELFF
TGTGCCAGCAGCCCCCGACAGACCGGGGAGCTGTTTTTT
>NA|NA|TRBV29-1|TRBJ1-1
CSVIVTEAFF
TGCAGCGTGATAGTCACTGAAGCTTTCTTT
>TRBD1|few|TRBV19|TRBJ1-2
CASSIWGDRANVPYGYTF
TGTGCCAGTAGTATTTGGGGGGACAGAGCCAACGTACCCTATGGCTACACCTTC
>NA|NA|TRBV5-6|TRBJ2-7
CASSLDTSYEQYF
TGTGCCAGCAGCTTGGATACCTCCTACGAGCAGTACTTC
>NA|few|TRBV5-5|TRBJ1-4
CASSLVVATATNEKLFF
TGTGCCAGCAGCTTAGTAGTAGCGACCGCAACTAATGAAAAACTGTTTTTT
>NA|NA|TRBV9|TRBJ2-5
CASSGVGLREETQYF
TGTGCCAGCAGCGGGGTGGGACTCCGAGAAGAGACCCAGTACTTC
>NA|NA|TRBV27|TRBJ2-7
CASSLRGYEQYF
TGTGCCAGCAGTTTAAGAGGATACGAGCAGTACTTC
>NA|many|TRBV27|TRBJ2-5
CASSFGIQETQYF
TGTGCCAGCAGTTTTGGCATCCAAGAGACCCAGTACTTC
>TRBD1|once|TRBV5-1|TRBJ2-1
CASSPDRPSSYNEQFF
TGCGCCAGCAGCCCGGACAGGCCGAGCTCCTACAATGAGCAGTTCTTC
>TRBD1|NA|TRBV3-1/TRBV3-2|TRBJ1-2
CASSQDPKGAEGYTF
TGTGCCAGCAGCCAAGATCCTAAGGGGGCCGAGGGCTACACCTTC
>TRBD1|NA|TRBV15|TRBJ1-1
CATSQRGRMNTEAFF
TGTGCCACCAGCCAAAGGGGGCGAATGAACACTGAAGCTTTCTTT
>NA|NA|TRBV5-1|TRBJ2-5
CASSLALGGETQYF
TGCGCCAGCAGCTTGGCCCTTGGTGGGGAGACCCAGTACTTC